This T cell receptor (beta chain) was identified in a study of technical replicates of blood from a few donors. Libraries were prepared by immunoSEQ multiplex PCR; TCRdb keeps only in-frame clonotypes and omits some of them. The sample has around 67,000 clones, over 85% seen once. The source of this sequence is a human donor in good health. Sequenced input: T cells isolated from PBMCs.

This chain's CDR3 is CASSQKGQGAFDEQFF. In nucleotides, the CDR3 is TGCGCCAGCAGCCAGAAGGGACAGGGGGCTTTTGATGAGCAGTTCTTC. The chain links TRBV4-1 to TRBJ2-1, with 12 bases matching TRBD1. The junction had 8 bases not matched to a gene; V was cut back by 3 bases and J by 8 bases. CDR1 and CDR2 (germline): MGHRA, YSYEKL. The CDR3 extends over 16 amino acids.